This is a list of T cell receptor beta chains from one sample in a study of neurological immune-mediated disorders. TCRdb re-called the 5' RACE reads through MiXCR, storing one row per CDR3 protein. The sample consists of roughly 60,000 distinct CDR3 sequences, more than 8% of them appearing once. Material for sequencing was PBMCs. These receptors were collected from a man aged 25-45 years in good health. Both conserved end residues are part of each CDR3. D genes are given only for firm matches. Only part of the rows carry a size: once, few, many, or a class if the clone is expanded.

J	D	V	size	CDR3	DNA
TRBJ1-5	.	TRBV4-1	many	CASSQDGGFGNQPQHF	TGCGCCAGCAGCCAAGATGGGGGGTTCGGCAATCAGCCCCAGCATTTT
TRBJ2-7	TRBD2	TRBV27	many	CASSFMGLAGYEQYF	TGTGCCAGCAGTTTTATGGGTCTAGCGGGGTACGAGCAGTACTTC
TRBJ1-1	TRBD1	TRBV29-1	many	CSVSLTGGNTEAFF	TGCAGCGTTTCCCTAACAGGGGGGAACACTGAAGCTTTCTTT
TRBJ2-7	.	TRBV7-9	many	CASSALRDGYEQYF	TGTGCCAGCAGCGCCCTCCGGGACGGATACGAGCAGTACTTC
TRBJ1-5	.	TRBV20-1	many	CSANDPGGSNQPQHF	TGCAGTGCTAACGACCCGGGGGGGAGCAATCAGCCCCAGCATTTT
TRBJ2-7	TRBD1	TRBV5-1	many	CASSWGQGAYEQYF	TGCGCCAGCAGCTGGGGACAGGGGGCCTACGAGCAGTACTTC
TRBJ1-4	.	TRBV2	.	CASRRRDMDHEKLFF	TGTGCCAGCAGGAGAAGGGACATGGATCACGAAAAACTGTTTTTT
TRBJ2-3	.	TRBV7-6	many	CASSTPPTTQYF	TGTGCCAGCAGTACTCCCCCCACTACGCAGTATTTT
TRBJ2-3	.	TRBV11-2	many	CASSQRDSGLSTDTQYF	TGTGCCAGCAGCCAACGGGACTCAGGCTTAAGCACAGATACGCAGTATTTT
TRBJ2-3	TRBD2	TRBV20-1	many	CSALQRESTDTQYF	TGCAGTGCCCTCCAGCGGGAGAGCACAGATACGCAGTATTTT
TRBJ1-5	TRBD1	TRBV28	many	CASSSLNRGKPQHF	TGTGCCAGCAGTTCCCTAAACAGGGGTAAGCCCCAGCATTTT
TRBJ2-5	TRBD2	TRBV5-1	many	CASSSTVAGGLETQYF	TGCGCCAGCAGCTCAACCGTAGCGGGAGGGTTGGAGACCCAGTACTTC
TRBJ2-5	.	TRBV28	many	CASNPGGWGHQETQYF	TGTGCCAGCAACCCGGGCGGTTGGGGTCACCAAGAGACCCAGTACTTC
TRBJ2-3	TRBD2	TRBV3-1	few	CASSQDLAGGSDTQYF	TGTGCCAGCAGCCAAGATCTAGCGGGAGGTTCCGATACGCAGTATTTT
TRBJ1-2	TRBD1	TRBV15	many	CATSSKGGTGFSYGYTF	TGTGCCACCAGCAGTAAGGGGGGGACAGGGTTCTCCTATGGCTACACCTTC
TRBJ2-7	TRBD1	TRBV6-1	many	CASSERGPNEQYF	TGTGCCAGCAGTGAAAGGGGGCCGAACGAGCAGTACTTC
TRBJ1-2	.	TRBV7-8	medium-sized	CASSPGLEGYTF	TGTGCCAGCAGTCCGGGGTTGGAAGGCTACACCTTC
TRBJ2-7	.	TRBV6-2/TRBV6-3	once	CASSYSFEQYF	TGTGCCAGCAGTTACTCTTTCGAGCAGTACTTC
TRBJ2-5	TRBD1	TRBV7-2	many	CASSYDRGPQETQYF	TGTGCCAGCAGTTACGACAGGGGGCCCCAAGAGACCCAGTACTTC
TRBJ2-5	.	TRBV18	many	CASSPPVGSLGQETQYF	TGTGCCAGCTCACCACCCGTCGGGAGCTTGGGCCAAGAGACCCAGTACTTC
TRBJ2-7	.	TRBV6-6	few	CASSLGQYEQYF	TGTGCCAGCAGTTTAGGACAGTACGAGCAGTACTTC
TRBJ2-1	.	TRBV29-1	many	CSVGLANGGGQFF	TGCAGCGTGGGGCTAGCGAACGGAGGGGGGCAGTTCTTC
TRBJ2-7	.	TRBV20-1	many	CSASPGDEQYF	TGCAGTGCTAGCCCCGGAGACGAGCAGTACTTC
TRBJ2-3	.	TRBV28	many	CASSRGDTQYF	TGTGCCAGCAGTCGGGGGGATACGCAGTATTTT
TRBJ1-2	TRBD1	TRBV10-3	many	CAIRGQGDGGYTF	TGTGCCATCAGAGGACAGGGGGACGGTGGCTACACCTTC
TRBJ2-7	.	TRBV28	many	CASSSGSYEQYF	TGTGCCAGCAGCTCCGGCTCCTACGAGCAGTACTTC
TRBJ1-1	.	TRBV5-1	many	CASSFWVNTEAFF	TGCGCCAGCAGCTTTTGGGTGAACACTGAAGCTTTCTTT
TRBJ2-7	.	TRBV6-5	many	CASSPERSYEQYF	TGTGCCAGCAGCCCGGAGCGCTCCTACGAGCAGTACTTC
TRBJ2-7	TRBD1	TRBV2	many	CASTGTEDYEQYF	TGTGCCAGCACCGGGACAGAGGACTACGAGCAGTACTTC
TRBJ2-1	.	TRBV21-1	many	CATSGGPAYNEQFF	TGTGCCACCTCGGGGGGTCCAGCCTACAATGAGCAGTTCTTC
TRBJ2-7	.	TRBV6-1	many	CASSEVASRNYEQYF	TGTGCCAGCAGTGAGGTCGCTAGCAGGAACTACGAGCAGTACTTC
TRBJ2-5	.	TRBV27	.	CASSRKTPRETQYF	TGTGCCAGCAGCCGGAAGACCCCCCGGGAGACCCAGTACTTC
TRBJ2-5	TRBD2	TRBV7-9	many	CASTKAGGQETQYF	TGTGCCAGCACCAAAGCGGGGGGCCAAGAGACCCAGTACTTC
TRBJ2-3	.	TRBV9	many	CASSVGLSNPSTDTQYF	TGTGCCAGCAGCGTAGGGCTGAGTAACCCTAGCACAGATACGCAGTATTTT
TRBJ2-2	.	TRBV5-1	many	CASSLTGFDGELFF	TGCGCCAGCAGCTTAACAGGGTTTGACGGGGAGCTGTTTTTT
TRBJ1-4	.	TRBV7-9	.	CASSLFVQGGEKLFF	TGTGCCAGCAGCTTATTTGTTCAGGGAGGTGAAAAACTGTTTTTT
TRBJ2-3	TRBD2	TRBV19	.	CASTAGLARTDTQYF	TGTGCCAGTACCGCAGGACTAGCGCGTACAGATACGCAGTATTTT
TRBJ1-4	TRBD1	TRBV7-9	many	CASSYGDRVEKLFF	TGTGCCAGCAGCTACGGGGACAGGGTTGAAAAACTGTTTTTT
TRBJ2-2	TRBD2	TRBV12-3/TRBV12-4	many	CASSLGLASTGELFF	TGTGCCAGCAGTCTTGGACTAGCTAGCACCGGGGAGCTGTTTTTT
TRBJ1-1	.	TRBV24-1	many	CATSDSTYKNTEAFF	TGTGCCACCAGTGACTCCACCTACAAGAACACTGAAGCTTTCTTT
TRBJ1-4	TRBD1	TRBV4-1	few	CASSQTGGGQATNEKLFF	TGCGCCAGCAGCCAAACAGGGGGCGGTCAGGCTACTAATGAAAAACTGTTTTTT